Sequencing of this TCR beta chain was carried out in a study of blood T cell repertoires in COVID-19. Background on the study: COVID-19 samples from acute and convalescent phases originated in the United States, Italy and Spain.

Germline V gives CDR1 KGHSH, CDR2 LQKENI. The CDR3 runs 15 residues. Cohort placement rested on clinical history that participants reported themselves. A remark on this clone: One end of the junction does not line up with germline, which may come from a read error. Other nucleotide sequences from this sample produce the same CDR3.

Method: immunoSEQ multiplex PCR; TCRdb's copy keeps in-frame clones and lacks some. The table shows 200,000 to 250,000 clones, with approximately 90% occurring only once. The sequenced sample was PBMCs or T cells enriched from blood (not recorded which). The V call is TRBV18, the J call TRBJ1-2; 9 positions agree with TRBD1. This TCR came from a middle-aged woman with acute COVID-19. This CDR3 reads CASSPPDRGNYGYTF. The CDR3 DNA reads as TGTGCCAGCTCGCCACCCGACAGGGGGAACTATGGTTACACCTTC.